One and the same sample provided the 21 T cell receptor beta chains below, sequenced in a study of blood T cell repertoires in COVID-19 (TCRdb year 2020). Library prep was done by the immunoSEQ multiplex PCR assay. Sourced from immuneACCESS, this table was stored by TCRdb with only in-frame sequences that have V and J called. A share of the clones is absent; for the studies checked, an unresolved V gene accounts for under half, and the remainder has no known explanation. This sample holds under 300,000 clones; over 70% were observed only once. The ten largest clones take up around 3.1% of the sample. Sequenced: PBMCs or T cells enriched from blood (not recorded which). The receptor set was obtained from a middle-aged woman who had been exposed to COVID-19.

The count of this clone is one. This chain uses TRBV7-3 with TRBJ2-6; D is possibly TRBD2 (5 bases). The germline V gene has CDR1 SGHTA and CDR2 FQGTGA. There are 17 residues in the CDR3. V was cut by 4 bases and J by 1 base, with 14 bases left in between. CDR3 sequence: CASSSTTVRSGANVLTF. The CDR3 DNA is TGTGCCAGCAGCTCGACTACCGTCCGTTCTGGGGCCAACGTCCTGACTTTC.

The rearrangement links TRBV4-1 to TRBJ2-3; maybe TRBD2 (5 bases). The germline CDR1 and CDR2 sequences are MGHRA and YSYEKL. The CDR3 sequence is 16 residues long. V lost 3 bases to trimming and J lost 4 bases, with 17 bases between them. The CDR3: CASSHQAVAFSDTQYF. Written as DNA, the CDR3 is TGCGCCAGCAGCCATCAAGCGGTAGCCTTCTCAGATACGCAGTATTTT.

V gene TRBV27 combines with J gene TRBJ1-4; D call uncertain. Germline CDR1 is MNHEY and CDR2 is SMNVEV (reference sequence). There are 17 residues in the CDR3. Trimming shortened V by 5 bases and J by 2 bases, and 18 bases separated the two germline ends. DNA for the CDR3: TGTGCCAGCAGTCTCACCCCCTTGCGGTCTACTAATGAAAAACTGTTTTTT. Its translation is CASSLTPLRSTNEKLFF.

This clone appeared a few times. The chain carries TRBV11-3 and TRBJ2-1; 14 bases align to TRBD2. V lost 0 bases to trimming and J lost 9 bases; unmatched junction nucleotides: 16. This CDR3 has 20 amino acids. Germline loops: CDR1 SGHNT, CDR2 YENEEA. The CDR3 DNA sequence: TGTGCCAGCAGCTTAGATCGGTTTTGGGGACTAGCGGGGGCTATTGGTGAGCAGTTCTTC. Amino acid sequence: CASSLDRFWGLAGAIGEQFF.

This sequence joins TRBV24-1 and TRBJ1-4, with TRBD1 identical over 7 bases. The CDR3 has 14 residues. The germline CDR1 and CDR2 sequences are KGHDR and SFDVKD. J gave up 7 bases and V 5 bases, and 6 bases lay outside the gene matches. The CDR3 sequence is CATSVGGASEKLFF. Here the CDR3 DNA reads TGTGCCACCAGTGTAGGGGGCGCAAGTGAAAAACTGTTTTTT.

The rearrangement joins TRBV3-1 (or the pseudogene TRBV3-2) to TRBJ2-3; no firm D call. V lost 0 bases to trimming and J lost 2 bases, with 6 bases between them. The germline CDR1 and CDR2 sequences are LGHDT and YNNKEL (reference sequence). The CDR3 extends over 14 amino acids. The CDR3 sequence: CASSQEGVTDTQYF. Here the CDR3 DNA reads TGTGCCAGCAGCCAAGAGGGCGTCACAGATACGCAGTATTTT.

The J gene is TRBJ1-1, the V gene TRBV7-2; D unresolved. The CDR3 runs 17 residues. The V end was cut by 5 bases, the J end by 2 bases, with 21 bases between. Germline CDR1 SGHTA, CDR2 FQGNSA. The CDR3 nucleotides read TGTGCCAGCAGCCCACCAGAGGGTCGGTACAGTAACACTGAAGCTTTCTTT. Translating it yields CASSPPEGRYSNTEAFF.

This chain uses TRBV27 with TRBJ1-2; TRBD1 is a possible D gene (6 bases). CDR1 MNHEY and CDR2 SMNVEV come from the germline V gene (reference sequence). The CDR3 is 14 amino acids. Trimming took off 5 bases at V and 7 bases at J, with 17 bases between the two ends. CDR3 sequence reads: CASSPSLQGIGYTF. In DNA, the CDR3 is TGTGCCAGCAGTCCCTCGTTACAGGGTATTGGCTACACCTTC.

A single count supports this clone. The chain couples TRBV6-6 to TRBJ2-7; TRBD1 agrees at 9 bases. The junction had 8 bases not matched to a gene; V was cut back by 5 bases and J by 3 bases. CDR1 is MNHNY, CDR2 SVGAGI, per germline (reference sequence). The length of the CDR3 is 15 residues. The CDR3 spells CASSQPGQGDYEQYV. CDR3 nucleotide sequence: TGTGCCAGCAGTCAACCGGGACAGGGTGACTACGAGCAGTACGTC.

The CDR3 nucleotides read TGTGCCACCAGTGATTACACAGGGACTGAAGCTTTCTTT. Its protein is CATSDYTGTEAFF. The chain carries TRBV24-1 and TRBJ1-1, with D perhaps TRBD1 (6 bases). The length of the CDR3 is 13 residues. The ends were cut back, 2 bases at V and 5 bases at J, with 8 bases in the middle. Per the germline V gene, CDR1 is KGHDR and CDR2 is SFDVKD.

The chain employs TRBV30 and TRBJ1-3; 7 bases match TRBD1. The CDR3 has 17 residues. The germline V gene encodes CDR1 GTSNPN and CDR2 SVGIG (reference sequence). Trimming at V came to 3 bases and at J to 0 bases, leaving 11 bases not matched to a gene. CDR3 coding DNA: TGTGCCTGGAGCCCCCTCCCGGGACAGAGCTCTGGAAACACCATATATTTT. Translated, it gives CAWSPLPGQSSGNTIYF.

The genes are TRBV9 and TRBJ2-1; 12 nucleotides match TRBD1. This CDR3 contains 16 residues. The ends lost 4 bases at V and 9 bases at J; junction bases unmatched: 11. CDR1 and CDR2 (germline): SGDLS, YYNGEE. CDR3 protein: CASSSGWGQGAIEQFF. In nucleotides, the CDR3 is TGTGCCAGCAGCTCAGGATGGGGACAGGGGGCTATTGAGCAGTTCTTC.

This clone occurred a few times. The rearrangement joins TRBV19 to TRBJ2-7, with TRBD2 as a possible D gene (5 bases). Trimming removed 6 bases at V and 2 bases at J, with 14 bases between. CDR1 is LNHDA and CDR2 is SQIVND in the germline V gene (reference sequence). The CDR3 totals 14 residues. The CDR3 bases are TGTGCCAGTAGCTACGGGCCGGGGACCTACGAGCAGTACTTC. This encodes CASSYGPGTYEQYF.

A single count supports this clone. The chain is built from TRBV20-1 and TRBJ2-1; tentatively, D is TRBD2 (5 bases). CDR3 size: 11 residues. Trimming took off 7 bases at V and 7 bases at J, with 11 bases between the two ends. The germline V gene encodes CDR1 DFQATT and CDR2 SNEGSKA (reference sequence). CDR3: CSVSGLNEQFF. The DNA for the CDR3 is TGCAGTGTATCGGGATTGAATGAGCAGTTCTTC.

V gene TRBV4-1 combines with J gene TRBJ1-5, with D perhaps matching TRBD1 (5 bases). Germline CDR1 reads MGHRA; CDR2 reads YSYEKL. Trimming cost V 3 bases and J 0 bases, with 18 bases left between them. The length of the CDR3 is 18 residues. CDR3 amino acids: CASSQTPGRGYSNQPQHF. The CDR3, as DNA: TGCGCCAGCAGCCAGACACCAGGGAGGGGATATAGCAATCAGCCCCAGCATTTT.

This clone was seen at least ten times. The chain combines TRBV7-2 with TRBJ1-4; no reliable D call. Germline V gives CDR1 SGHTA, CDR2 FQGNSA. V lost 0 bases and J 7 bases, leaving 9 bases between the germline ends. This CDR3 spans 14 amino acids. Written as DNA, the CDR3 is TGTGCCAGCAGCTTAGCTTCTTTCGGTGAAAAACTGTTTTTT. This translates into CASSLASFGEKLFF.

This chain connects TRBV4-3 to TRBJ1-1, with 7 bases identical to TRBD1. CDR1 is LGHNA and CDR2 is YSLEER in the germline V gene. Trimming cost V 5 bases and J 3 bases; bases outside gene matches: 6. This CDR3 has 14 amino acids. As DNA, the CDR3 is TGCGCCAGCAGCGAAGGGACAGTTGACACTGAAGCTTTCTTT. Protein sequence: CASSEGTVDTEAFF.

The chain uses TRBV16 and TRBJ1-5; D possibly corresponds to TRBD1 (5 bases). Per the germline V gene, CDR1 is KGHSY and CDR2 is FQNENV. CDR3 size: 16 residues. V dropped 3 bases and J dropped 7 bases, with 19 bases sitting between them. CDR3 sequence reads: CASSHRSGGGEQPQHF. The CDR3 DNA sequence: TGTGCCAGCAGCCATCGAAGCGGGGGAGGTGAACAGCCCCAGCATTTT. Combining the CDR3 with reference TRBV16 and TRBJ1-5 gives the whole variable domain GEEVAQTPKHLVRGEGQKAKLYCAPIKGHSYVFWYQQVLKNEFKFLISFQNENVFDETGMPKERFSAKCLPNSPCSLEIQATKLEDSAVYFCASSHRSGGGEQPQHFGDGTRLSIL.

This clone was counted only a few times. The chain uses TRBV30 and TRBJ1-5; 10 bases align to TRBD1. The CDR3 runs to 18 residues. Unmatched junction bases numbered 12, after V lost 4 bases and J lost 0 bases. The germline CDR1 and CDR2 sequences are GTSNPN and SVGIG (reference sequence). The CDR3: CAWNGTGARIVSNQPQHF. Here the CDR3 DNA reads TGTGCCTGGAACGGGACAGGGGCCCGGATAGTTAGCAATCAGCCCCAGCATTTT.

This chain joins TRBV6-5 and TRBJ2-2; D possibly corresponds to TRBD1 (6 bases). The V gene lost 10 bases and the J gene lost 1 base, with 16 bases spanning the gap. The CDR3 covers 15 residues. Germline lookup yields CDR1 MNHEY and CDR2 SVGAGI. The CDR3 nucleotides are TGTGCCACCTCGAGGGCAGGGGAGAACACCGGGGAGCTGTTTTTT. It codes for CATSRAGENTGELFF.

DNA for the CDR3: TGTGCCAGCAGTCTTACCCGGAGTACTGAAGCTTTCTTT. This codes for CASSLTRSTEAFF. The chain recombines TRBV27 with TRBJ1-1; D uncertain. The CDR3 extends over 13 amino acids. V was clipped by 5 bases and J by 5 bases, with 12 bases between them. Germline V gene data show CDR1 as MNHEY and CDR2 as SMNVEV (reference sequence).